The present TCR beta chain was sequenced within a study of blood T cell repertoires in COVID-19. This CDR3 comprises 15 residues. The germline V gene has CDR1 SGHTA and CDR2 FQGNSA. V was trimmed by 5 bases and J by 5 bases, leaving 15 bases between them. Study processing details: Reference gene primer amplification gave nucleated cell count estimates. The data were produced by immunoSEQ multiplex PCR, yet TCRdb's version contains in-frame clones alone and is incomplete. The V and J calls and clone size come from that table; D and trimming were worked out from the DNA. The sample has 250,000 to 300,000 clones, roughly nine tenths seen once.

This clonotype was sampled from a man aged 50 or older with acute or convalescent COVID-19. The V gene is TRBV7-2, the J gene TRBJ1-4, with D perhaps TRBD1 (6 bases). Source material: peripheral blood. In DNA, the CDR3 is TGTGCCAGCAGCGCCTCCGGGACACCAAATGAAAAACTGTTTTTT. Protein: CASSASGTPNEKLFF.